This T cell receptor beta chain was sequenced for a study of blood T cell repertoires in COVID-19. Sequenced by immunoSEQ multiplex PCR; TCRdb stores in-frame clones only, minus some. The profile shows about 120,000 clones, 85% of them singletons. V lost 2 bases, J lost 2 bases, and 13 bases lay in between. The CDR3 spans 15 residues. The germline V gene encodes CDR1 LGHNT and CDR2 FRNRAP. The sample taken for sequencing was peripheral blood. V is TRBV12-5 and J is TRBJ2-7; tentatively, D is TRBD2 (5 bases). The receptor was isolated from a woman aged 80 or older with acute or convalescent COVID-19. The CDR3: CASGLSETNTYEQYF. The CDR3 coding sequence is TGTGCTAGTGGTTTGTCAGAGACTAACACCTACGAGCAGTACTTC.